Below, one T cell receptor beta chain is given with its context. Its antigen is not known. Clones were read by immunoSEQ multiplex PCR, and TCRdb kept only the in-frame ones, dropping some. The sample records approximately 30,000 clones, 90% being singletons. This entry belongs to a study of neoadjuvant nivolumab and ipilimumab in lung cancer. Points from the study as a whole: Only two of four nivolumab-treated tumors gained richness and clonality by surgery.

The clonotype originates from an adult with non-small cell lung cancer. Source: peripheral blood, taken after neoadjuvant nivolumab, alone or with ipilimumab, at or shortly before surgery.

The CDR3 here is CAISPRESDQPQHF. The DNA of the CDR3 is TGTGCCATCAGCCCGAGAGAGAGCGATCAGCCCCAGCATTTT. V and J are TRBV10-3 and TRBJ1-5; D unclear. Between the trimmed V and J ends, which lost 6 bases and 5 bases, there was a span of 14 bases. CDR3 length: 14 residues. Germline V gives CDR1 ENHRY, CDR2 SYGVKD.